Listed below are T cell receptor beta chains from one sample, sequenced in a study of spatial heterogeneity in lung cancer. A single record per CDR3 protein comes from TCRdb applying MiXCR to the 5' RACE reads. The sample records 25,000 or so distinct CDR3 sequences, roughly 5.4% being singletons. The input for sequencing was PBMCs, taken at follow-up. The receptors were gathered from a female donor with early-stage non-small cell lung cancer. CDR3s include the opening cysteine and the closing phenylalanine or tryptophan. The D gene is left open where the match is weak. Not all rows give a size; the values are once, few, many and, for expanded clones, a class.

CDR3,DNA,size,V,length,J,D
CSARTGGTEAFF,TGCAGTGCTAGGACAGGGGGCACTGAAGCTTTCTTT,many,TRBV20-1,12,TRBJ1-1,TRBD1
CASSLDLSSRSTGELFF,TGTGCCAGCAGCTTAGACTTAAGCTCACGGTCGACCGGGGAGCTGTTTTTT,many,TRBV5-4,17,TRBJ2-2,-
CSAKSGGATDTQYF,TGCAGTGCTAAGAGCGGGGGGGCCACAGATACGCAGTATTTT,-,TRBV20-1,14,TRBJ2-3,TRBD2
CASSLTGTITDTQYF,TGTGCCAGCAGCTTAACGGGGACTATCACAGATACGCAGTATTTT,many,TRBV7-3,15,TRBJ2-3,TRBD2
CASTLAGGQNEQYF,TGTGCCAGCACATTGGCGGGGGGTCAAAACGAGCAGTACTTC,many,TRBV6-7,14,TRBJ2-7,TRBD2
CASSPGGGPVAQYF,TGTGCCAGCTCACCAGGGGGCGGACCCGTGGCCCAGTACTTC,many,TRBV18,14,TRBJ2-5,-
CSARDPVGKSYEQYF,TGCAGTGCTAGAGACCCGGTAGGGAAAAGCTACGAGCAGTACTTC,many,TRBV20-1,15,TRBJ2-7,-
CASSQGVLANTGELFF,TGTGCCAGCAGCCAGGGGGTGTTAGCGAACACCGGGGAGCTGTTTTTT,few,TRBV11-2,16,TRBJ2-2,TRBD1
CASSDRLYEQYF,TGTGCCAGCTCGGACAGGTTATACGAGCAGTACTTC,many,TRBV28,12,TRBJ2-7,TRBD1
CAWSAKGTEAFF,TGTGCCTGGAGTGCGAAAGGGACTGAAGCTTTCTTT,many,TRBV30,12,TRBJ1-1,-
CASSYSGTQYF,TGTGCCAGCAGTTACTCTGGGACCCAGTACTTC,-,TRBV6-5,11,TRBJ2-5,-
CSVALPDRAKETQYF,TGCAGCGTTGCCCTGCCGGACAGGGCGAAAGAGACCCAGTACTTC,many,TRBV29-1,15,TRBJ2-5,TRBD1
CAGTKDRDSIPFF,TGTGCCGGGACTAAGGACCGGGACTCAATCCCGTTCTTC,many,TRBV2,13,TRBJ2-1,TRBD2
CASKTSGRNTGELFF,TGTGCCAGTAAAACTAGCGGGAGAAACACCGGGGAGCTGTTTTTT,many,TRBV27,15,TRBJ2-2,TRBD2
CSAKPTGRPYGYTF,TGCAGTGCCAAGCCAACGGGCCGCCCGTATGGCTACACCTTC,many,TRBV20-1,14,TRBJ1-2,-
CSVEGAGTSGRMAQFF,TGCAGCGTTGAGGGGGCCGGGACTAGCGGGAGGATGGCCCAGTTCTTC,-,TRBV29-1,16,TRBJ2-1,TRBD2
CASSLAAGLSAARGAKNIQYF,TGTGCCAGCAGTTTAGCGGCAGGGCTTTCGGCGGCCCGAGGGGCCAAAAACATTCAGTACTTC,medium-sized,TRBV27,21,TRBJ2-4,-
CASSSPTSGSYNEQFF,TGTGCCAGCAGCTCGCCCACTAGCGGGAGTTACAATGAGCAGTTCTTC,many,TRBV7-9,16,TRBJ2-1,TRBD2
CASSRDVHSYEQYF,TGTGCCAGCAGCCGGGACGTCCACTCCTACGAGCAGTACTTC,few,TRBV7-2,14,TRBJ2-7,-
CASSQLGGYGYTF,TGTGCCAGCAGCCAGCTAGGGGGCTATGGCTACACCTTC,many,TRBV6-5,13,TRBJ1-2,-
CSASLGSTSTDTQYF,TGCAGTGCTAGCCTGGGATCTACTAGCACAGATACGCAGTATTTT,many,TRBV20-1,15,TRBJ2-3,-